This T cell receptor (beta chain) was profiled in a study of blood T cell repertoires in COVID-19. In germline, CDR1 is LGHDT, CDR2 YNNKEL (reference sequence). Trimming removed 5 bases from V and 3 bases from J, with 11 bases in between. The CDR3 loop spans 15 amino acids. Per the study methods: Amplification from reference gene primers served as the basis for estimated nucleated cell counts. The data were produced by immunoSEQ multiplex PCR, yet TCRdb's version contains in-frame clones alone and is incomplete. V and J calls and clone size are copied from that table; D and trimming were computed from the DNA. The table includes roughly 190,000 clones, about 83% detected once.

This receptor was taken from a man aged 50 or older with active or convalescent COVID-19. What was sequenced was peripheral blood. The chain couples TRBV3-1 (or the pseudogene TRBV3-2) to TRBJ1-6; no firm D call. CDR3 bases: TGTGCCAGCAGCATAGGAGCGTTCTATAATTCACCCCTCCACTTT. The encoded protein is CASSIGAFYNSPLHF.